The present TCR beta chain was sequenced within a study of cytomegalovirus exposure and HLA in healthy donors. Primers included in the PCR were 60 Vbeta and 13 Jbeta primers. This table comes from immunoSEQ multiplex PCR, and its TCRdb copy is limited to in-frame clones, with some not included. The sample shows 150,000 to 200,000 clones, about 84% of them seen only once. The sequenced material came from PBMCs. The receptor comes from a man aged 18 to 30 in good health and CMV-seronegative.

This CDR3 reads CASSSSGTGRGAYEQYF. The CDR3 region has the DNA TGTGCCAGCAGTTCCTCCGGGACAGGGCGGGGAGCCTACGAGCAGTACTTC. The chain couples TRBV28 to TRBJ2-7, with 9 bases aligning to TRBD1. There are 17 residues in the CDR3. J gave up 2 bases and V 4 bases, and 12 bases lay outside the gene matches. CDR1 and CDR2 (germline): MDHEN, SYDVKM.